Here is one T cell receptor (beta chain) with its context. Original processing notes: Estimated nucleated cell counts came from reference gene primer amplification. Assay used: immunoSEQ multiplex PCR; TCRdb lists only in-frame clones, some missing. Clone size and the V and J calls come from that table; the DNA yielded D and trimming. The sample consists of about 140,000 clones, about 90% of them appearing once. The entry originates in a study of blood T cell repertoires in COVID-19. Background on the study: Specimens from acute and convalescent COVID-19 originated in the United States, Italy and Spain. PBMCs, B-cell-depleted T cells, or T cells were the source of the cDNA or gDNA that made up the material.

There are 15 residues in the CDR3. Germline CDR1 and CDR2: SGHRS and YFSETQ. With V trimmed by 0 bases and J by 2 bases, 2 bases remained unmatched. This receptor was obtained from a man in his 60s with active or convalescent COVID-19. J is TRBJ2-5 and V is TRBV5-1; TRBD1 matches 9 bases. The sample taken for sequencing was peripheral blood. CDR3 loop: CASSLGGTGQETQYF. In nucleotides, the CDR3 is TGCGCCAGCAGCTTGGGGGGGACAGGGCAAGAGACCCAGTACTTC.